This note documents a single T cell receptor (beta chain) sequence. Which antigen it targets is not known. One end of the junction varies from germline; a read error may be responsible. The same CDR3 can be traced to other DNA sequences in this sample. These data belong to a study of T cells in narcolepsy (dated by TCRdb to the late 2010s). Background on the whole study: Healthy control donors were enrolled in the study alongside patients who had narcolepsy type 1 or type 2 (NT1, NT2). The study sought autoreactive T cells targeting hypocretin neuron self-antigens (hypocretin, TRIB2) in narcolepsy patients, using TCR Vbeta sequencing to track clonotypes in blood and CSF. On the study overall, not on this receptor specifically: In plots comparing CSF and blood CD4+ T cell clonotypes from the same patient, HCRT-specific and TRIB2-specific autoreactive clonotypes were highlighted. Autoreactive clonotypes were reported to be detected serially in the blood of the same patients and of different patients, but not in the blood of healthy controls.

For TCR Vbeta sequencing and comparison with CSF CD8+ T cells, memory CD8+ T cells were sorted ex vivo from the blood of patients. CDR1 is given as SGHTA and CDR2 as FQGNSA, both from the germline V gene. Spanning cysteine to phenylalanine, the CDR3 consists of 16 amino acids. The kept DNA is CDR3 alone, 48 bases in frame from the first base. The library was prepared using the immunoSEQ multiplex PCR assay. Held by TCRdb, this immuneACCESS table contains in-frame sequences only and omits some clones. Under half of the omission traces to an unresolved V gene where checked; the cause of the rest is unknown. This sample is represented by roughly 8,100 clones; 61% of them were singletons. The ten largest clones capture around a fifth of the sample.

This chain joins TRBV7-2 to TRBJ2-7; 7 bases in between match TRBD1. The receptor was derived from a human donor with narcolepsy. Sequenced: CD45RA- memory CD8+ T cells from PBMCs. The sample's cell subset or site, from its label and the paper: memory T cells sorted ex vivo from peripheral blood. The nucleotides are TGCGCCAGCAGCCAAGATAGTACAGGGGCTTCCTACGAGCAGTACTTC. Its protein is CASSQDSTGASYEQYF.